What follows describes a single T cell receptor beta chain. Its antigen is not known. Other DNA sequences within the sample encode an identical CDR3. Germline loops: CDR1 SGHDT, CDR2 YYEEEE. Trimming cost V 0 bases and J 0 bases, with 8 bases left between them. The CDR3 totals 15 residues. This entry is derived from a study of shared clonotypes between healthy human individuals. Once extracted for a subset, genomic DNA was divided evenly among several immunoSEQ plates. TCRdb's copy holds only in-frame clones and misses some; the assay was immunoSEQ multiplex PCR. Of about a million clones in the sample, about 76% were seen once. Study-wide results and limits: Several donors showed sharing of approximately 5% of naive CD4 clonotypes. With few donors, the genetic and exposure-history diversity represented was limited. Only blood underwent sampling, and tissue repertoires likely differ.

The V call is TRBV5-6, the J call TRBJ2-3, with TRBD2 as a possible D gene (5 bases). The clonotype comes from a man younger than 30 in good health. The sequenced sample consisted of memory CD4+ T cells sorted from blood. Regarding subset: CD45RA-negative fraction. The CDR3 coding sequence is TGTGCCAGCAGCTTGGGAGGGTCGAGCACAGATACGCAGTATTTT. Amino acid sequence: CASSLGGSSTDTQYF.